This T cell receptor beta chain was documented in a study of cytomegalovirus exposure and HLA in healthy donors. Sequencing was performed with immunoSEQ multiplex PCR; in TCRdb, only in-frame clones are kept and a portion is missing. The profile shows about 300,000 clones, approximately 90% of them singletons. Overall study results and limits: High sensitivity and specificity were reportedly achieved when the classifier diagnosed cytomegalovirus status. TCR sequences were mostly rare, though some public TCRs occurred in many donors. That first-cohort TCR clusters tended to co-occur in the roughly 130 validation repertoires was found in a later analysis. In vitro, three CMV-associated chains proved specific for CMV antigens.

This CDR3 is built from 19 residues. The ends were cut back, 8 bases at V and 3 bases at J, with 29 bases in the middle. CDR1 MDHEN and CDR2 SYDVKM come from the germline V gene. A note on this clone: Antigen specificity is unknown.

Sequencing used PBMCs. This receptor was obtained from a woman between 18 and 29 years old in good health and CMV-seronegative. This sequence joins TRBV28 and TRBJ2-1, with D tentatively TRBD2 (6 bases). This CDR3 is CASDLGGPTGVGGYNEQFF. The CDR3 DNA follows: TGTGCCAGCGACCTTGGGGGACCCACAGGCGTGGGGGGCTACAATGAGCAGTTCTTC.